These T cell receptor beta chains were read from a single sample in a study of CD8+CD57+ T cells in acquired aplastic anemia. MiXCR was run by TCRdb on the reads, yielding one entry per CDR3 protein. Of just over 400,000 distinct CDR3 sequences in the sample, about two thirds were seen once. The sequencing sample was made of sorted CD4+, CD8+, or CD8+CD57+ T cells (not recorded which) from PBMCs. Every receptor here comes from a human donor in good health, serving as a control. CDR3s include the opening cysteine and the closing phenylalanine or tryptophan.

v_gene,j_gene,CDR3aa
TRBV19,TRBJ1-6,CASSIAGPANVLPF
TRBV6-5,TRBJ1-1,CASSYSINTEAFF
TRBV19,TRBJ2-5,CASRVGAPATQYF
TRBV29-1,TRBJ1-2,CSVDRGGYGYTF
TRBV12-3/TRBV12-4,TRBJ2-4,CASSLQGSGTKNIQYF
TRBV2,TRBJ2-7,CASCSAGGAHEQYF
TRBV12-3/TRBV12-4,TRBJ1-3,CASSFSLTGAGNTIYF
TRBV11-1,TRBJ1-1,CASSLQGTGEKNTEAFF
TRBV20-1,TRBJ1-6,CSARVRQGWALHF
TRBV30,TRBJ1-5,CAWNPGQGNQPQHF
TRBV10-3,TRBJ2-5,CAISGTGEETQYF
TRBV7-6,TRBJ2-7,CASTVEAGRSEQYF
TRBV7-8,TRBJ1-1,CASSLAQGDRSEAFF
TRBV7-2,TRBJ2-6,CASSVGGANVLTF